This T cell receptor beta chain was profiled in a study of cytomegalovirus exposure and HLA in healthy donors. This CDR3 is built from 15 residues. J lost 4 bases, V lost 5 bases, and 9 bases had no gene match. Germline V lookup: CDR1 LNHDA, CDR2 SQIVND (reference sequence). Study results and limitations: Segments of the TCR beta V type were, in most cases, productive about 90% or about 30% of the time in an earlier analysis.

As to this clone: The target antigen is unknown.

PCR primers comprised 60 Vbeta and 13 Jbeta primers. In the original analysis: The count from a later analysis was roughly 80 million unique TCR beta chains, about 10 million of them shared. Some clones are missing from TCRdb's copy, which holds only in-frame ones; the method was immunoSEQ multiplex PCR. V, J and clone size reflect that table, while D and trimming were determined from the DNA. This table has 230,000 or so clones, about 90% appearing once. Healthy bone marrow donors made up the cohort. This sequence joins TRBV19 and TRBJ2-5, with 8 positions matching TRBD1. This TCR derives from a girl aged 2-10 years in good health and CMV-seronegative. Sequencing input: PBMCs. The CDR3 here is CASSPRTGKGETQYF. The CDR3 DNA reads TGTGCCAGTAGTCCCCGGACAGGGAAGGGAGAGACCCAGTACTTC.